This TCR beta chain is drawn from a study of T cells in Graves' hyperthyroidism and ophthalmopathy. This clonotype has ten or more counts. The investigators amplified TCR beta CDR3 regions from RNA transcripts. Carried out on the TCR CDR3, a first-round RT-PCR used the HTBI primer set. TCRdb recomputed calls from the multiplex PCR reads with MiXCR, one row per CDR3 protein. The repertoire holds some 620,000 distinct CDR3 sequences, about a sixth seen once, with less than 4.5% in the top ten. Germline V gene data show CDR1 as MDHEN and CDR2 as SYDVKM. V lost 6 bases, J lost 5 bases, and 7 bases lay in between. This CDR3 has 11 residues.

The clonotype originates from a woman under 40 with Graves' hyperthyroidism. What was sequenced was blood. The genes are TRBV28 and TRBJ1-2; D is unclear. The CDR3 spells CASSQRYGYTF. The DNA for the CDR3 is TGTGCCAGCAGCCAGAGATATGGCTACACCTTC.